This T cell receptor (beta chain) was recorded in a study of blood T cell repertoires in COVID-19. Overall study context: The United States, Italy and Spain supplied acute and convalescent COVID-19 samples. T cells, B-cell-depleted T cells, or PBMCs supplied cDNA or gDNA.

As processed by the authors: Researchers report that nucleated cell counts were estimated from reference gene primer amplification. Here immunoSEQ multiplex PCR was the method, and the copy in TCRdb shows in-frame clones only, minus some. That table supplies the V and J calls and clone size; D and trimming were determined from the DNA. The repertoire holds roughly 150,000 clones, with approximately 78% as singletons. This clone was recorded only once. V was clipped by 5 bases and J by 0 bases; unmatched bases: 8. The V gene's germline CDR1 is SNHLY and CDR2 FYNNEI. There are 16 residues in the CDR3. Sequencing used peripheral blood. This TCR was recovered from a human donor in a cohort sampled during active COVID-19. This chain connects TRBV2 to TRBJ1-2, with TRBD1 identical over 8 bases. CDR3 amino acids: CASSRAWTGSNYGYTF. The CDR3 region has the DNA TGTGCCAGCAGTAGAGCTTGGACAGGGTCTAACTATGGCTACACCTTC. Complete variable domain (other parts from reference TRBV2 and TRBJ1-2): EPEVTQTPSHQVTQMGQEVILRCVPISNHLYFYWYRQILGQKVEFLVSFYNNEISEKSEIFDDQFSVERPDGSNFTLKIRSTKLEDSAMYFCASSRAWTGSNYGYTFGSGTRLTVV.